This TCR beta chain was found in a study of T cell clones after liver transplantation. Here immunoSEQ multiplex PCR was the method, and the copy in TCRdb shows in-frame clones only, minus some. Of tens of thousands of clones detected, under 95% appear once; the ten largest clones hold 2% to 3%. Germline loops: CDR1 SGHVS, CDR2 FQNEAQ. Trimming shortened V by 2 bases and J by 3 bases, and 8 bases separated the two germline ends. This CDR3 region has 14 residues. The sample was CD4+ T cells from blood, taken before liver transplant. This TCR came from a human donor who received a liver transplant. The chain carries TRBV7-8 and TRBJ2-1; D possibly uses TRBD1 or TRBD2 (5 bases each). For the CDR3, the DNA is TGTGCCAGCAGCTTAACGGGGCTCTACAATGAGCAGTTCTTC. Translated: CASSLTGLYNEQFF.